The text below deals with one TCR beta chain. Its antigen remains unidentified. This sample stems from a study of shared clonotypes between healthy human individuals. Study summary: Two women and a few men aged 18 to 49 served as donors.

Trimming removed 5 bases from V and 4 bases from J, with 10 bases in between. The length of the CDR3 is 13 residues. CDR1 is MNHEY and CDR2 is SVGAGI in the germline V gene. The method was immunoSEQ multiplex PCR; TCRdb's version includes in-frame clones alone and lacks a portion of them. The profile shows over 2 million clones, 85% to 95% of them singletons. General study findings and limits: Four donors held about 5.1% of naive CD4 clonotypes in common. Generally, naive subsets came out with larger estimated richness than memory subsets. It was anticipated that sequencing depth would influence how many clonotypes donors shared.

Sample: naive CD4+ T cells sorted from blood. As to subset: CD45RA+ positively selected. The receptor was derived from a man aged 18 to 30 in good health. J is TRBJ2-3 and V is TRBV6-5; D is undetermined. CDR3 DNA: TGTGCCAGCAGTCGAGGCCTGTCAGATACGCAGTATTTT. This sequence encodes CASSRGLSDTQYF.